The 30 T cell receptor beta chains below come from one sample, sequenced in a study of cytomegalovirus exposure and HLA in healthy donors. Assay used: immunoSEQ multiplex PCR; TCRdb lists only in-frame clones, some missing. The data hold 150,000 or so clones, with about 95% observed a single time. The sequenced sample was PBMCs. The receptors here all came from a man between 18 and 35 years old in good health and CMV-seropositive.

This sequence joins TRBV5-8 and TRBJ2-7; D is possibly TRBD2 (5 bases). From germline, CDR1 is SGHTS and CDR2 YDEGEE. The CDR3 runs to 13 residues. Trimming pared 3 bases from V and 3 bases from J, leaving 10 bases between. Here the CDR3 reads CASSYWTGYEQYF. The CDR3, as DNA: TGTGCCAGCAGCTATTGGACTGGCTACGAGCAGTACTTC. The variable domain in full, with the rest retrieved from reference TRBV5-8 and TRBJ2-7, is EAGVTQSPTHLIKTRGQQATLRCSPISGHTSVYWYQQALGLGLQFLLWYDEGEERNRGNFPPRFSGRQFPNYSSELNVNALELEDSALYLCASSYWTGYEQYFGPGTRLTVT.

This clone was observed once. V gene TRBV10-1 combines with J gene TRBJ2-1; the D gene is possibly TRBD2 (6 bases). The CDR3 consists of 14 residues. Germline V CDR1 and CDR2: WNHNN, SYGVQD (reference sequence). Trimming took 7 bases from V and 3 from J, leaving 13 bases between them. This CDR3 is CASTGRRSYNEQFF. DNA of the CDR3: TGCGCCAGCACTGGGAGGAGAAGCTACAATGAGCAGTTCTTC.

The sample holds a few counts of this clone. The chain carries TRBV6-1 and TRBJ2-5; 7 bases are a match to TRBD2. Germline CDR1 reads MNHNS; CDR2 reads SASEGT. V shed 6 bases, J shed 5 bases, and the junction held 12 bases outside the gene matches. The CDR3 is 15 amino acids. The CDR3 loop reads CASRTGAGLGETQYF. In nucleotides, the CDR3 is TGTGCCAGCAGGACTGGAGCGGGGTTAGGGGAGACCCAGTACTTC.

V is TRBV28 and J is TRBJ1-2, with 7 bases that match TRBD1. CDR3 length: 14 amino acids. Germline V lookup: CDR1 MDHEN, CDR2 SYDVKM. The V gene end was trimmed by 2 bases and the J gene end by 4 bases; junction bases not matched to a gene: 4. The CDR3 region is CASSLRGPGYGYTF. The CDR3 coding sequence is TGTGCCAGCAGTTTAAGGGGGCCCGGCTATGGCTACACCTTC.

The V and J genes are TRBV6-1 and TRBJ2-1; 10 nucleotides agree with TRBD1. The CDR3 spans 14 residues. From germline, CDR1 is MNHNS and CDR2 SASEGT. The V segment lost 3 bases and the J segment 11 bases; nucleotides outside the gene matches: 7. The DNA for the CDR3 is TGTGCCAGCAGTGACGGGACAGGGGAGGGCCAGCAGTTCTTC. Encoded protein: CASSDGTGEGQQFF.

The V call is TRBV19, the J call TRBJ1-1; D not certain. Looked up from germline, CDR1 is LNHDA and CDR2 is SQIVND (reference sequence). V was cut by 3 bases and J by 0 bases, with 11 bases left in between. The CDR3 sequence is 15 residues long. CDR3 in amino acids: CASSMEPYLNTEAFF. The CDR3, as DNA: TGTGCCAGTAGTATGGAGCCGTACCTGAACACTGAAGCTTTCTTT.

In its sample, this clone was seen once. J is TRBJ2-1 and V is TRBV7-9; perhaps TRBD2 as D (5 bases). The ends were cut back, 3 bases at V and 9 bases at J, with 18 bases in the middle. Germline assignment: CDR1 SEHNR and CDR2 FQNEAQ (reference sequence). The CDR3 covers 15 residues. This chain's CDR3 is CASSLRTAGLGEQFF. For the CDR3, the DNA is TGTGCCAGCAGCTTGAGGACTGCCGGCTTGGGTGAGCAGTTCTTC.

V is TRBV5-6 and J is TRBJ2-1, with 12 bases identical to TRBD2. The CDR3 is made up of 16 amino acids. Germline-derived CDR1 and CDR2 are SGHDT and YYEEEE. The junction had 4 bases not matched to a gene; V was cut back by 0 bases and J by 6 bases. This CDR3 is CASSLVLAGGPNEQFF. CDR3 coding DNA: TGTGCCAGCAGCTTGGTTCTAGCGGGAGGGCCCAATGAGCAGTTCTTC.

This clone was observed a few times. This chain joins TRBV30 and TRBJ2-1; TRBD2 is a possible D gene (6 bases). Germline V gives CDR1 GTSNPN, CDR2 SVGIG (reference sequence). Deletions cut 1 base from V and 2 bases from J, with 15 bases between. The CDR3 has 16 residues. The CDR3 is CAWSAGWSGAYNEQFF. DNA of the CDR3: TGTGCCTGGAGTGCCGGATGGTCGGGAGCCTACAATGAGCAGTTCTTC.

The chain has TRBV5-1 and TRBJ2-7, with D tentatively TRBD1 (5 bases). The CDR3 runs 14 residues. V dropped 0 bases and J dropped 6 bases, with 13 bases sitting between them. The germline CDR1 and CDR2 sequences are SGHRS and YFSETQ. The CDR3 is CASSLAEDQGEQYF. CDR3 sequence (DNA): TGCGCCAGCAGCTTGGCAGAGGACCAGGGCGAGCAGTACTTC. Full variable domain (missing parts from reference TRBV5-1 and TRBJ2-7): KAGVTQTPRYLIKTRGQQVTLSCSPISGHRSVSWYQQTPGQGLQFLFEYFSETQRNKGNFPGRFSGRQFSNSRSEMNVSTLELGDSALYLCASSLAEDQGEQYFGPGTRLTVT.

The chain has TRBV28 and TRBJ1-2; TRBD1 agrees at 9 bases. Germline V gives CDR1 MDHEN, CDR2 SYDVKM. V trimming: 1 base; J trimming: 1 base; junction bases outside the gene matches: 7. The CDR3 consists of 17 residues. The chain's CDR3 is CASSLFGTGPLNYGYTF. The DNA for the CDR3 is TGTGCCAGCAGTTTATTCGGGACAGGGCCCCTTAACTATGGCTACACCTTC.

V gene TRBV2 combines with J gene TRBJ2-3; maybe TRBD1 (6 bases). CDR3 length: 14 amino acids. Trimming took 5 bases from V and 1 from J, leaving 10 bases between them. Germline lookup yields CDR1 SNHLY and CDR2 FYNNEI. DNA of the CDR3: TGTGCCAGCAGTCCGACAGGAGGCACAGATACGCAGTATTTT. Translation: CASSPTGGTDTQYF.

This clone was seen once. At one boundary the junction diverges from the germline segment, which might be a read error. This sequence joins TRBV18 and TRBJ1-1; the D gene is possibly TRBD1 (6 bases). The germline V gene has CDR1 KGHSH and CDR2 LQKENI. CDR3 length: 17 residues. CDR3 residues: CASSPPVGQTRNAEAFF. DNA of the CDR3: TGTGCCAGCTCACCACCGGTAGGACAGACTCGGAACGCTGAAGCTTTCTTT.

The gene calls are TRBV11-2 and TRBJ2-5; perhaps TRBD1 as D (5 bases). This CDR3 has 14 residues. V lost 0 bases and J 4 bases, leaving 9 bases between the germline ends. Germline V CDR1 and CDR2: SGHAT, FQNNGV. The CDR3 DNA follows: TGTGCCAGCAGCTTAGATACTCAGGGAGAGACCCAGTACTTC. This translates into CASSLDTQGETQYF.

The rearrangement joins TRBV6-1 to TRBJ2-1; 8 bases are shared with TRBD1. The CDR3 consists of 18 residues. V lost 3 bases and J lost 8; bases outside the gene matches: 18. CDR1 is MNHNS, CDR2 SASEGT, per germline. The CDR3 here is CASSDQGARPIFGDEQFF. CDR3 nucleotides: TGTGCCAGCAGTGACCAGGGGGCGCGACCAATATTTGGGGATGAGCAGTTCTTC.

The chain carries TRBV30 and TRBJ2-7, with 12 positions matching TRBD2. V shed 4 bases and J 4 bases; nucleotides not matched to a gene: 17. Germline loops: CDR1 GTSNPN, CDR2 SVGIG (reference sequence). The CDR3 contains 18 residues. The CDR3 reads CAWTPRLAGGPGVYEQYF. DNA of the CDR3: TGTGCCTGGACCCCCCGGCTAGCGGGAGGGCCAGGGGTTTACGAGCAGTACTTC.

This sequence joins TRBV5-5 and TRBJ1-1; D is ambiguous. The germline V gene has CDR1 SGHKS and CDR2 YYEKEE (reference sequence). Trimming took 0 bases from V and 1 from J, leaving 7 bases between them. The CDR3 covers 14 residues. This CDR3 reads CASSLAPENTEAFF. The DNA of the CDR3 is TGTGCCAGCAGCTTGGCCCCAGAGAACACTGAAGCTTTCTTT.

V usage is TRBV7-9 and J usage is TRBJ2-7, with D possibly TRBD1 on 6 matching bases. CDR3 length: 15 amino acids. The germline V gene has CDR1 SEHNR and CDR2 FQNEAQ (reference sequence). The V gene lost 5 bases and the J gene lost 2 bases, with 16 bases spanning the gap. CDR3 sequence: CASSLPGQPTYEQYF. CDR3 in DNA: TGTGCCAGCAGCCTACCGGGACAACCAACCTACGAGCAGTACTTC.

CDR3 sequence reads: CASSLTGFSSYNEQFF. DNA for the CDR3: TGTGCCAGCAGTTTGACAGGGTTTAGCTCCTACAATGAGCAGTTCTTC. The chain carries TRBV6-5 and TRBJ2-1; TRBD1 matches 7 bases. From germline, CDR1 is MNHEY and CDR2 SVGAGI. The CDR3 runs to 16 residues. Losses at the gene ends were 4 bases for V and 0 bases for J; bases not matched to a gene: 6.

This rearrangement joins TRBV5-1 to TRBJ2-5, with TRBD1 matching over 11 bases. The CDR3 extends over 16 amino acids. Per the germline V gene, CDR1 is SGHRS and CDR2 is YFSETQ. Trimming cost V 2 bases and J 5 bases; bases outside gene matches: 8. CDR3 sequence reads: CASSFDPGQGAETQYF. The CDR3 DNA is TGCGCCAGCAGCTTCGACCCAGGACAGGGGGCTGAGACCCAGTACTTC.

The chain's CDR3 is CASSQSPYNEQFF. For the CDR3, the DNA is TGCGCCAGCAGCCAGTCTCCGTACAATGAGCAGTTCTTC. The V and J genes are TRBV4-1 and TRBJ2-1; no reliable D call. CDR1 is MGHRA and CDR2 is YSYEKL in the germline V gene. This CDR3 is built from 13 residues. Trimming cost V 3 bases and J 4 bases, with 7 bases left between them.

This chain uses TRBV2 with TRBJ2-3; a possible D gene is TRBD2 (6 bases). The germline V gene encodes CDR1 SNHLY and CDR2 FYNNEI. This CDR3 has 11 residues. The V and J ends lost 10 bases and 11 bases respectively, with 16 bases between them. In DNA form, the CDR3 reads TGTGCCACCAACCGACTAGTTCGGCAGTATTTT. Its translation: CATNRLVRQYF.

The chain combines TRBV7-8 with TRBJ2-3, with TRBD2 matching over 7 bases. V lost 5 bases, J lost 1 base, and 6 bases stayed unmatched. The CDR3 is 15 residues long. The germline CDR1 and CDR2 sequences are SGHVS and FQNEAQ. CDR3 coding DNA: TGTGCCAGCAGCCCGGGGAGGGATGGCACAGATACGCAGTATTTT. Translation gives CASSPGRDGTDTQYF. The complete variable domain, with remaining parts taken from reference TRBV7-8 and TRBJ2-3, reads GAGVSQSPRYKVAKRGQDVALRCDPISGHVSLFWYQQALGQGPEFLTYFQNEAQLDKSGLPSDRFFAERPEGSVSTLKIQRTQQEDSAVYLCASSPGRDGTDTQYFGPGTRLTVL.

V is TRBV27 and J is TRBJ2-1; the match to TRBD2 covers 7 bases. J was trimmed by 2 bases and V by 8 bases; bases with no gene match: 15. The germline V gene has CDR1 MNHEY and CDR2 SMNVEV (reference sequence). The CDR3 loop spans 17 amino acids. Here the CDR3 DNA reads TGTGCCAGCGCCCGGGTGGGAGGGCCCATCGCCTACAATGAGCAGTTCTTC. This sequence encodes CASARVGGPIAYNEQFF.

This clone was seen at least ten times. The sample carries other DNA sequences with the same CDR3. The rearrangement joins TRBV28 to TRBJ1-2; TRBD1 might be the D (5 bases). This CDR3 is 13 amino acids long. Per germline, CDR1 MDHEN and CDR2 SYDVKM. Trimming stripped 2 bases from V and 4 bases from J, with 8 bases between. CDR3: CASSLGTGYGYTF. DNA of the CDR3: TGTGCCAGCAGTTTAGGTACAGGCTATGGCTACACCTTC.

CDR3 bases: TGCGCCAGCAGCTTCGGGCTAGCGGGGAACACCGGGGAGCTGTTTTTT. This encodes CASSFGLAGNTGELFF. The chain combines TRBV5-1 with TRBJ2-2, with 8 bases aligning to TRBD2. The V gene end was trimmed by 2 bases and the J gene end by 1 base; junction bases not matched to a gene: 4. CDR3 size: 16 residues. Germline V lookup: CDR1 SGHRS, CDR2 YFSETQ.

In nucleotides, the CDR3 is TGTGCCAGCAGCGGGGACAGGGAAGCTTTCTTT. It specifies CASSGDREAFF. This chain links TRBV9 with TRBJ1-1; 8 positions agree with TRBD1. CDR3 length: 11 residues. From germline, CDR1 is SGDLS and CDR2 YYNGEE. Trimming cost V 3 bases and J 8 bases; bases outside gene matches: 0.

The gene calls are TRBV6-5 and TRBJ2-3; D is undetermined. The CDR3 totals 12 residues. V was cut by 6 bases and J by 4 bases, with 8 bases left in between. Looked up from germline, CDR1 is MNHEY and CDR2 is SVGAGI. The CDR3 loop reads CASRQTSDTQYF. The CDR3 DNA reads TGTGCCAGCAGACAGACGTCAGATACGCAGTATTTT.

The chain is built from TRBV5-5 and TRBJ2-2; D remains unclear. The CDR3 consists of 16 residues. Trimming took off 3 bases at V and 1 base at J, with 13 bases between the two ends. Germline CDR1 is SGHKS and CDR2 is YYEKEE (reference sequence). The CDR3: CASSSHGGKNTGELFF. CDR3 bases: TGTGCCAGCAGCTCCCACGGCGGAAAGAACACCGGGGAGCTGTTTTTT.

The sample holds a few counts of this clone. CDR3 nucleotides: TGTGCCTTGGAGGGCATAGCCAAAAACATTCAGTACTTC. This sequence encodes CALEGIAKNIQYF. V gene TRBV30 combines with J gene TRBJ2-4; a possible D gene is TRBD2 (6 bases). In germline, CDR1 is GTSNPN, CDR2 SVGIG (reference sequence). This CDR3 is 13 amino acids long. V was clipped by 7 bases and J by 0 bases, with 10 bases between them.